The TCR beta chain described here comes from a study of OX40 agonist ivuxolimab in advanced cancers. Study-level points and caveats: The 0.1-3.0 mg/kg partial responders had among the lowest clonal expansion.

Exclusion of a patient followed from autoimmune disease history or systemic immunosuppression. Regarding this clone: As yet, its antigen is unknown.

V lost 7 bases and J lost 5; bases outside the gene matches: 12. CDR1 is GTSNPN and CDR2 is SVGIG in the germline V gene (reference sequence). CDR3 length equals 14 residues. Assay: immunoSEQ multiplex PCR; the TCRdb copy retains only in-frame clones and omits some. The data show tens of thousands of clones, 70% to 90% seen once. This chain uses TRBV30 with TRBJ2-7, with 9 bases lining up with TRBD1. Specimen: CD4+ or CD8+ T cells sorted from blood, collected in a trial of the OX40 agonist ivuxolimab. This clonotype was obtained from an adult with an advanced solid tumor such as melanoma, head and neck, liver or kidney cancer. The CDR3 sequence is CASALGQGVNEQYF. For the CDR3, the DNA is TGTGCCTCGGCCCTGGGACAGGGAGTCAACGAGCAGTACTTC.